The 15 T cell receptor beta chains reported below all come from one sample, sequenced in a study of OX40 agonist ivuxolimab in advanced cancers. Library preparation was by the immunoSEQ multiplex PCR assay. The table was pulled from immuneACCESS by TCRdb, which kept in-frame rearrangements only. Such tables lose some clones; where checked, under half of the loss comes from unresolved V genes, and the rest has no known cause. The sample records under 150,000 clones, just over 90% of which are singletons. Together, the top ten hold about 0.93% of the sample. The sample was CD4+ or CD8+ T cells sorted from blood, taken in a trial of the OX40 agonist ivuxolimab. These receptors all come from an adult with an advanced solid tumor such as melanoma, head and neck, liver or kidney cancer.

This clone appeared once. The J gene is TRBJ1-5, the V gene TRBV5-5; a weak D match, TRBD1 (5 bases). The CDR3 has 19 residues. The V end lost 0 bases, the J end lost 2 bases, and 21 bases lay between the germline ends. Germline CDR1 SGHKS, CDR2 YYEKEE (reference sequence). The CDR3 sequence: CASSLVFGVRGRGNQPQHF. Written as DNA, the CDR3 is TGTGCCAGCAGCTTGGTATTCGGTGTGAGGGGCAGGGGCAATCAGCCCCAGCATTTT.

This clone showed up just once. The chain combines TRBV7-2 with TRBJ1-5, with D perhaps matching TRBD1 (5 bases). The germline CDR1 and CDR2 sequences are SGHTA and FQGNSA. The CDR3 sequence is 14 residues long. Between the trimmed V and J ends, which lost 1 base and 5 bases, there was a span of 9 bases. The chain's CDR3 is CASSLGQYYQPQHF. CDR3 DNA sequence: TGTGCCAGCAGCTTAGGACAGTATTATCAGCCCCAGCATTTT.

The chain carries TRBV27 and TRBJ1-2; D is possibly TRBD1 (5 bases). Germline CDR1 and CDR2: MNHEY and SMNVEV (reference sequence). The CDR3 runs to 16 residues. Trimming cost V 2 bases and J 7 bases, with 20 bases left between them. This chain's CDR3 is CASSLKAWGTVGGYTF. In nucleotides, the CDR3 is TGTGCCAGCAGTTTAAAAGCGTGGGGGACGGTGGGTGGCTACACCTTC.

The rearrangement links TRBV10-1 to TRBJ2-5; D is uncertain. This CDR3 is built from 13 residues. V lost 6 bases, J lost 3 bases, and 11 bases lay in between. Looked up from germline, CDR1 is WNHNN and CDR2 is SYGVQD (reference sequence). CDR3 residues: CASSSLGKETQYF. The CDR3 bases are TGCGCCAGCAGCTCCTTAGGGAAAGAGACCCAGTACTTC.

This clone came up once. Here the CDR3 DNA reads TGTGCCAGCAGCCCAACGACCGGGGCGACAGATACGCAGTATTTT. This sequence encodes CASSPTTGATDTQYF. J is TRBJ2-3 and V is TRBV5-4, with D perhaps assigned TRBD1 or TRBD2 (5 bases each). Trimming cost V 4 bases and J 3 bases, with 15 bases left between them. Germline values: CDR1 SGHNT, CDR2 YYREEE (reference sequence). This CDR3 contains 15 residues.

Of note for this clone: Other DNA sequences of this sample code for an identical CDR3. The CDR3: CASSPTRETQYF. In nucleotides, the CDR3 is TGTGCCAGCAGCCCAACACGGGAGACCCAGTACTTC. This chain connects TRBV7-2 to TRBJ2-5; D remains unclear. CDR3 size: 12 residues. The V end was cut by 5 bases, the J end by 5 bases, with 9 bases between. Germline V lookup: CDR1 SGHTA, CDR2 FQGNSA.

A single count supports this clone. The V gene is TRBV2, the J gene TRBJ2-1, with TRBD2 identical over 8 bases. This CDR3 has 17 amino acids. V was clipped by 1 base and J by 4 bases; unmatched bases: 9. Germline V gene lookup returns CDR1 SNHLY and CDR2 FYNNEI. The CDR3 loop reads CASSEGHLAGRYNEQFF. The CDR3 coding sequence is TGTGCCAGCAGTGAAGGCCATCTAGCGGGCAGGTACAATGAGCAGTTCTTC.

Only one count was recorded for this clone. The V call is TRBV27, the J call TRBJ2-3; 10 positions match TRBD2. The germline gives CDR1 MNHEY, CDR2 SMNVEV (reference sequence). The trim removed 4 bases at V and 0 bases at J, leaving 4 bases unmatched. This CDR3 is 16 amino acids long. CDR3 sequence: CASSSRTSGSTDTQYF. The DNA of the CDR3 is TGTGCCAGCAGTTCCAGGACTAGCGGAAGCACAGATACGCAGTATTTT.

This sequence joins TRBV19 and TRBJ2-5, with TRBD2 matching 13 bases. This CDR3 has 16 amino acids. Unmatched junction bases numbered 9, after V lost 5 bases and J lost 6 bases. CDR1 is LNHDA, CDR2 SQIVND, per germline (reference sequence). DNA of the CDR3: TGTGCCAGTAGTCCCCGACTAGCGGGAGGACGGAAGACCCAGTACTTC. Translation: CASSPRLAGGRKTQYF.

Notes on this clone: An end of the junction differs from the germline gene, which may be a read error. The chain has TRBV28 and TRBJ2-7; 11 bases map to TRBD2. The germline CDR1 and CDR2 sequences are MDHEN and SYDVKM. This CDR3 contains 15 residues. The CDR3 DNA follows: TGTGCCAGCAGTTTACCCCCCTTGGTAGCGGGAGGGCGGGACTTC. Protein sequence: CASSLPPLVAGGRDF. The variable domain in full, completed from reference TRBV28 and TRBJ2-7, reads DVKVTQSSRYLVKRTGEKVFLECVQDMDHENMFWYRQDPGLGLRLIYFSYDVKMKEKGDIPEGYSVSREKKERFSLILESASTNQTSMYLCASSLPPLVAGGRDFGPGTRLTVT.

Written as DNA, the CDR3 is TGTGCCATCAGGGAGGGGGTACGGGAGACCCAGTACTTC. Translation: CAIREGVRETQYF. The chain couples TRBV10-3 to TRBJ2-5; the D gene could be TRBD1 or TRBD2 (6 bases each). The CDR3 length is 13 residues. Germline V CDR1 and CDR2: ENHRY, SYGVKD. V was trimmed by 6 bases and J by 5 bases, leaving 13 bases between them.

The chain joins TRBV10-2 to TRBJ2-5; D possibly matches TRBD1 or TRBD2 (5 bases each). Trimming left V 2 bases short and J 13 bases short, with 17 bases between. CDR3 length: 13 amino acids. Per germline, CDR1 WSHSY and CDR2 SAAADI. The CDR3 nucleotides read TGCGCCAGCAGTGAGGGGACGACCCTCCGGGCGTACTTC. This codes for CASSEGTTLRAYF.

The chain joins TRBV11-1 to TRBJ2-7, with 10 positions matching TRBD2. The germline gives CDR1 SGHAT, CDR2 FQDESV (reference sequence). J gave up 6 bases and V 3 bases, and 5 bases lay outside the gene matches. CDR3 size: 14 residues. This CDR3 reads CASSLGLAIGEQYF. The CDR3 nucleotides read TGTGCCAGCAGCTTGGGACTAGCGATCGGCGAGCAGTACTTC.

The rearrangement links TRBV19 to TRBJ2-6; 9 nucleotides agree with TRBD1. The CDR3 has 17 amino acids. The V and J ends lost 3 bases and 1 base, in that order; junction bases with no gene match: 4. CDR1 and CDR2 from the germline V gene are LNHDA and SQIVND (reference sequence). The CDR3 sequence: CASSIGTGLSGANVLTF. For the CDR3, the DNA is TGTGCCAGTAGTATCGGGACAGGGTTGTCTGGGGCCAACGTCCTGACTTTC.

The chain joins TRBV15 to TRBJ1-4, with D maybe TRBD1 (5 bases). The CDR3 extends over 15 amino acids. Trimming left V 1 base short and J 4 bases short, with 10 bases between. Germline CDR1 is LNHNV and CDR2 is YYDKDF (reference sequence). The CDR3 sequence is CATSRGQGLNEKLFF. In DNA form, the CDR3 reads TGTGCCACCAGCAGAGGGCAGGGTCTTAATGAAAAACTGTTTTTT.